The entry below describes one TCR beta chain. The antigen remains undetermined. The CDR3 extends over 12 amino acids. Trimming pared 3 bases from V and 6 bases from J, leaving 12 bases between. Germline V gene data show CDR1 as GTSNPN and CDR2 as SVGIG (reference sequence). This record belongs to a study of cytomegalovirus exposure and HLA in healthy donors. Study-wide points: Across donors, most TCRs were seen rarely, yet some public ones were widespread. First-cohort TCR clusters tended to co-occur in the roughly 120 validation repertoires, a later analysis found. A few of the chains that were CMV-associated were confirmed in vitro to be specific for CMV antigens. The authors enumerated some 170 TCR beta chains as linked to cytomegalovirus.

Using immunoSEQ multiplex PCR, the repertoire was profiled, and TCRdb retains in-frame clones only, with some absent. The table shows under 150,000 clones, with approximately 87% occurring only once. This TCR derives from a man between 18 and 35 years old in good health and CMV-seronegative. J is TRBJ2-7 and V is TRBV30, with a weak D call TRBD1 (6 bases). Source material: PBMCs. Written as DNA, the CDR3 is TGTGCCTGGAGCGAGCAGGGGATCGAGCAGTACTTC. It is translated as CAWSEQGIEQYF.